This is a list of T cell receptor beta chains from one sample in a study of T cell changes during pregnancy in multiple sclerosis. Profiled with immunoSEQ multiplex PCR; TCRdb holds only in-frame clones, not every one. The sample includes 40,000 to 45,000 clones, approximately 88% seen only once; the top ten take roughly 0.53%. Sample: CD4+ T cells from peripheral blood mononuclear cells, taken in the first trimester of pregnancy. The receptors here all came from a female donor with multiple sclerosis, enrolled in a pregnancy study. Both conserved end residues are part of each CDR3. D genes are given only for firm matches. Part of the rows lack a size; the others show once, few, many or a class for expanded clones.

D gene: NA; CDR3 length: 14; clone size: NA; J gene: TRBJ2-7; V gene: TRBV18; CDR3 protein: CASSYQADRYEQYF; CDR3 DNA: TGTGCCAGCTCATATCAAGCGGACCGTTACGAGCAGTACTTC
D gene: TRBD1; CDR3 length: 15; clone size: NA; J gene: TRBJ2-1; V gene: TRBV4-1; CDR3 protein: CASRAGTGLYNEQFF; CDR3 DNA: TGCGCCAGCAGAGCCGGGACAGGGCTCTACAATGAGCAGTTCTTC
D gene: NA; CDR3 length: 16; clone size: NA; J gene: TRBJ1-1; V gene: TRBV5-1; CDR3 protein: CASRMGGALGDTEAFF; CDR3 DNA: TGCGCCAGCAGAATGGGGGGGGCTTTAGGGGACACTGAAGCTTTCTTT
D gene: TRBD1; CDR3 length: 15; clone size: NA; J gene: TRBJ2-3; V gene: TRBV27; CDR3 protein: CASSIQGKSTDTQYF; CDR3 DNA: TGTGCCAGCAGTATACAGGGGAAGAGCACAGATACGCAGTATTTT
D gene: NA; CDR3 length: 16; clone size: NA; J gene: TRBJ2-6; V gene: TRBV6-4; CDR3 protein: CASSDWGGAGANVLTF; CDR3 DNA: TGTGCCAGCAGTGACTGGGGAGGTGCTGGGGCCAACGTCCTGACTTTC
D gene: TRBD2; CDR3 length: 16; clone size: NA; J gene: TRBJ2-2; V gene: TRBV7-2; CDR3 protein: CASSLSSGANTGELFF; CDR3 DNA: TGTGCCAGCAGTCTCAGTAGCGGGGCGAACACCGGGGAGCTGTTTTTT
D gene: TRBD2; CDR3 length: 17; clone size: NA; J gene: TRBJ2-1; V gene: TRBV7-6; CDR3 protein: CASSPTGTSGRRVEQFF; CDR3 DNA: TGTGCCAGCAGCCCTACCGGGACTAGCGGGAGAAGGGTTGAGCAGTTCTTC
D gene: NA; CDR3 length: 16; clone size: NA; J gene: TRBJ1-1; V gene: TRBV6-6; CDR3 protein: CASSFTVDSVNTEAFF; CDR3 DNA: TGTGCCAGCAGTTTTACGGTCGACAGTGTAAACACTGAAGCTTTCTTT
D gene: TRBD2; CDR3 length: 16; clone size: NA; J gene: TRBJ2-1; V gene: TRBV19; CDR3 protein: CASSQPGLAGHNEQFF; CDR3 DNA: TGTGCCAGTAGCCAACCGGGACTAGCGGGTCACAATGAGCAGTTCTTC
D gene: NA; CDR3 length: 14; clone size: NA; J gene: TRBJ1-5; V gene: TRBV25-1; CDR3 protein: CASSESTVNQPQHF; CDR3 DNA: TGTGCCAGCAGTGAATCCACTGTCAATCAGCCCCAGCATTTT
D gene: TRBD1; CDR3 length: 13; clone size: NA; J gene: TRBJ2-7; V gene: TRBV6-1; CDR3 protein: CASSETGAYEQYF; CDR3 DNA: TGTGCCAGCAGTGAAACAGGGGCCTACGAGCAGTACTTC
D gene: NA; CDR3 length: 13; clone size: NA; J gene: TRBJ1-1; V gene: TRBV6-4; CDR3 protein: CASSVGEGTEAFF; CDR3 DNA: TGTGCCAGCAGTGTCGGGGAGGGCACTGAAGCTTTCTTT
D gene: TRBD2; CDR3 length: 14; clone size: NA; J gene: TRBJ2-3; V gene: TRBV10-3; CDR3 protein: CAISTSGSVDTQYF; CDR3 DNA: TGTGCCATCAGTACTAGCGGGAGTGTTGATACGCAGTATTTT
D gene: NA; CDR3 length: 15; clone size: NA; J gene: TRBJ2-3; V gene: TRBV18; CDR3 protein: CASSPPHRPGHTQYF; CDR3 DNA: TGTGCCAGCTCACCACCTCACAGGCCCGGGCATACGCAGTATTTT
D gene: NA; CDR3 length: 15; clone size: NA; J gene: TRBJ2-5; V gene: TRBV9; CDR3 protein: CASSVAAGRQETQYF; CDR3 DNA: TGTGCCAGCAGCGTAGCGGCGGGAAGGCAAGAGACCCAGTACTTC
D gene: NA; CDR3 length: 13; clone size: NA; J gene: TRBJ1-1; V gene: TRBV7-9; CDR3 protein: CASSLNIRPEAFF; CDR3 DNA: TGTGCCAGCAGCCTAAATATCAGGCCTGAAGCTTTCTTT
D gene: TRBD1; CDR3 length: 13; clone size: NA; J gene: TRBJ2-7; V gene: TRBV7-2; CDR3 protein: CASSSRTGYEQYF; CDR3 DNA: TGTGCCAGCAGCTCCCGGACAGGGTACGAGCAGTACTTC
D gene: NA; CDR3 length: 15; clone size: NA; J gene: TRBJ2-1; V gene: TRBV5-6; CDR3 protein: CASSWTFGSSNEQFF; CDR3 DNA: TGTGCCAGCAGCTGGACCTTTGGGAGTTCCAATGAGCAGTTCTTC
D gene: NA; CDR3 length: 14; clone size: few; J gene: TRBJ1-1; V gene: TRBV19; CDR3 protein: CASSAQTVNTEAFF; CDR3 DNA: TGTGCCAGTAGTGCTCAAACAGTAAACACTGAAGCTTTCTTT
D gene: TRBD1; CDR3 length: 16; clone size: NA; J gene: TRBJ1-2; V gene: TRBV28; CDR3 protein: CASTGEGGFLGYGYTF; CDR3 DNA: TGTGCCAGCACAGGTGAAGGGGGCTTCTTGGGCTATGGCTACACCTTC
D gene: NA; CDR3 length: 17; clone size: NA; J gene: TRBJ1-2; V gene: TRBV5-1; CDR3 protein: CASSLGGLVTRERGYTF; CDR3 DNA: TGCGCCAGCAGCTTGGGCGGTTTAGTAACCAGGGAACGGGGCTACACCTTC
D gene: TRBD1; CDR3 length: 16; clone size: NA; J gene: TRBJ1-3; V gene: TRBV5-1; CDR3 protein: CASSFTLQGAGNTIYF; CDR3 DNA: TGCGCCAGCAGCTTTACCTTACAGGGGGCTGGAAACACCATATATTTT
D gene: NA; CDR3 length: 15; clone size: NA; J gene: TRBJ2-7; V gene: TRBV5-1; CDR3 protein: CASRQDSTSSYEQYF; CDR3 DNA: TGCGCCTCCAGACAGGATAGTACCAGCTCCTACGAGCAGTACTTC
D gene: TRBD1; CDR3 length: 12; clone size: NA; J gene: TRBJ1-1; V gene: TRBV30; CDR3 protein: CAWSGQGALAFF; CDR3 DNA: TGTGCCTGGAGTGGGCAGGGGGCCTTAGCTTTCTTT
D gene: NA; CDR3 length: 14; clone size: NA; J gene: TRBJ1-2; V gene: TRBV19; CDR3 protein: CASSMRTGWYGYTF; CDR3 DNA: TGTGCCAGTAGTATGAGAACAGGGTGGTATGGCTACACCTTC
D gene: NA; CDR3 length: 12; clone size: NA; J gene: TRBJ2-5; V gene: TRBV13; CDR3 protein: CASSSPGETQYF; CDR3 DNA: TGTGCCAGCAGCTCCCCCGGAGAGACCCAGTACTTC
D gene: TRBD1; CDR3 length: 13; clone size: NA; J gene: TRBJ1-1; V gene: TRBV7-6; CDR3 protein: CASSRTGQTEAFF; CDR3 DNA: TGTGCCAGCAGCCGGACAGGGCAAACTGAAGCTTTCTTT
D gene: NA; CDR3 length: 13; clone size: few; J gene: TRBJ2-1; V gene: TRBV5-1; CDR3 protein: CASSLPDSNEQFF; CDR3 DNA: TGCGCCAGCAGCTTGCCGGACAGCAATGAGCAGTTCTTC
D gene: TRBD1; CDR3 length: 15; clone size: NA; J gene: TRBJ2-5; V gene: TRBV18; CDR3 protein: CASSPGQGVGETQYF; CDR3 DNA: TGTGCCAGCTCGCCGGGACAGGGGGTCGGAGAGACCCAGTACTTC
D gene: TRBD1; CDR3 length: 15; clone size: NA; J gene: TRBJ1-1; V gene: TRBV29-1; CDR3 protein: CSVRNRGLGNTEAFF; CDR3 DNA: TGCAGCGTTAGGAACAGGGGGTTGGGTAACACTGAAGCTTTCTTT
D gene: NA; CDR3 length: 12; clone size: NA; J gene: TRBJ2-5; V gene: TRBV28; CDR3 protein: CASRGVVETQYF; CDR3 DNA: TGTGCCAGCAGAGGGGTCGTGGAGACCCAGTACTTC
D gene: TRBD1; CDR3 length: 15; clone size: NA; J gene: TRBJ2-3; V gene: TRBV9; CDR3 protein: CASSRGQGGADTQYF; CDR3 DNA: TGTGCCAGCAGCCGAGGACAGGGGGGTGCAGATACGCAGTATTTT
D gene: TRBD1; CDR3 length: 19; clone size: NA; J gene: TRBJ2-7; V gene: TRBV27; CDR3 protein: CASKKGQLAHDTGGYEQYF; CDR3 DNA: TGTGCCAGCAAGAAGGGGCAGTTGGCCCACGATACAGGGGGCTACGAGCAGTACTTC
D gene: NA; CDR3 length: 13; clone size: NA; J gene: TRBJ1-5; V gene: TRBV30; CDR3 protein: CAWSPGIDQPQHF; CDR3 DNA: TGTGCCTGGAGCCCGGGTATCGATCAGCCCCAGCATTTT
D gene: TRBD2; CDR3 length: 15; clone size: few; J gene: TRBJ2-5; V gene: TRBV7-7; CDR3 protein: CASSFLAASKADLYF; CDR3 DNA: TGTGCCAGCAGCTTTCTAGCGGCCTCCAAAGCGGACCTGTACTTC
D gene: NA; CDR3 length: 12; clone size: NA; J gene: TRBJ1-1; V gene: TRBV28; CDR3 protein: CASTPGGRAAFF; CDR3 DNA: TGTGCCAGCACCCCCGGAGGGAGGGCGGCTTTCTTT
D gene: NA; CDR3 length: 13; clone size: NA; J gene: TRBJ2-1; V gene: TRBV7-7; CDR3 protein: CASSLDRDNEQFF; CDR3 DNA: TGTGCCAGCAGCTTAGACAGGGACAATGAGCAGTTCTTC
D gene: NA; CDR3 length: 14; clone size: NA; J gene: TRBJ1-1; V gene: TRBV18; CDR3 protein: CASSPSRSGTEAFF; CDR3 DNA: TGTGCCAGCTCACCGTCCAGGTCAGGGACTGAAGCTTTCTTT
D gene: NA; CDR3 length: 13; clone size: once; J gene: TRBJ2-3; V gene: TRBV19; CDR3 protein: CASRPAGTDTQYF; CDR3 DNA: TGTGCCAGCCGTCCTGCGGGCACAGATACGCAGTATTTT
D gene: TRBD2; CDR3 length: 15; clone size: NA; J gene: TRBJ2-1; V gene: TRBV4-3; CDR3 protein: CASSQETSGRGEQFF; CDR3 DNA: TGCGCCAGCAGCCAAGAGACTAGCGGGAGGGGTGAGCAGTTCTTC
D gene: NA; CDR3 length: 15; clone size: NA; J gene: TRBJ2-1; V gene: TRBV19; CDR3 protein: CASSPGTVPRNEQFF; CDR3 DNA: TGTGCCAGTAGTCCCGGGACTGTTCCTCGGAATGAGCAGTTCTTC
D gene: TRBD1; CDR3 length: 13; clone size: NA; J gene: TRBJ1-2; V gene: TRBV29-1; CDR3 protein: CSVEDQDRAGYTF; CDR3 DNA: TGCAGCGTTGAAGATCAGGACAGGGCTGGCTACACCTTC
D gene: NA; CDR3 length: 14; clone size: NA; J gene: TRBJ1-1; V gene: TRBV7-6; CDR3 protein: CASSPSVRNTEAFF; CDR3 DNA: TGTGCCAGCAGCCCTTCGGTGAGGAACACTGAAGCTTTCTTT
D gene: NA; CDR3 length: 11; clone size: NA; J gene: TRBJ2-3; V gene: TRBV29-1; CDR3 protein: CSVTSRNTQYF; CDR3 DNA: TGCAGCGTGACTAGTCGCAATACGCAGTATTTT
D gene: NA; CDR3 length: 14; clone size: NA; J gene: TRBJ2-1; V gene: TRBV5-1; CDR3 protein: CASSLRAASVEQFF; CDR3 DNA: TGCGCCAGCAGCTTGAGGGCGGCTAGCGTTGAGCAGTTCTTC
D gene: NA; CDR3 length: 16; clone size: NA; J gene: TRBJ1-2; V gene: TRBV7-9; CDR3 protein: CASSSLRQERMDGYTF; CDR3 DNA: TGTGCCAGCAGCTCGTTAAGACAGGAGCGAATGGATGGCTACACCTTC
D gene: TRBD2; CDR3 length: 14; clone size: NA; J gene: TRBJ2-7; V gene: TRBV5-6; CDR3 protein: CASSRASGRGEQYF; CDR3 DNA: TGTGCCAGCAGCCGGGCTAGCGGGAGAGGTGAGCAGTACTTC
D gene: NA; CDR3 length: 16; clone size: once; J gene: TRBJ1-1; V gene: TRBV5-8; CDR3 protein: CASSSIGELRVTEAFF; CDR3 DNA: TGTGCCAGCAGCTCCATCGGGGAACTTCGGGTGACTGAAGCTTTCTTT
D gene: TRBD1; CDR3 length: 16; clone size: NA; J gene: TRBJ1-1; V gene: TRBV4-1; CDR3 protein: CASSRGTGSMNTEAFF; CDR3 DNA: TGCGCCAGCAGCCGAGGGACAGGAAGTATGAACACTGAAGCTTTCTTT
D gene: NA; CDR3 length: 12; clone size: NA; J gene: TRBJ2-7; V gene: TRBV30; CDR3 protein: CAWSNGGYEQYF; CDR3 DNA: TGTGCCTGGAGTAACGGAGGTTACGAGCAGTACTTC
D gene: TRBD1; CDR3 length: 13; clone size: NA; J gene: TRBJ2-7; V gene: TRBV10-3; CDR3 protein: CAIRGQWSYEQYF; CDR3 DNA: TGTGCCATACGGGGACAGTGGTCCTACGAGCAGTACTTC
D gene: NA; CDR3 length: 12; clone size: NA; J gene: TRBJ1-2; V gene: TRBV5-8; CDR3 protein: CASSWGPNGYTF; CDR3 DNA: TGTGCCAGCAGCTGGGGCCCAAATGGCTACACCTTC
D gene: TRBD2; CDR3 length: 17; clone size: once; J gene: TRBJ2-2; V gene: TRBV7-6; CDR3 protein: CASSRVSLAANTGELFF; CDR3 DNA: TGTGCCAGCAGCCGAGTATCACTAGCGGCGAACACCGGGGAGCTGTTTTTT
D gene: TRBD1; CDR3 length: 14; clone size: NA; J gene: TRBJ1-2; V gene: TRBV5-1; CDR3 protein: CASSAVGTADGYTF; CDR3 DNA: TGCGCCAGCAGTGCAGTCGGGACAGCTGATGGCTACACCTTC